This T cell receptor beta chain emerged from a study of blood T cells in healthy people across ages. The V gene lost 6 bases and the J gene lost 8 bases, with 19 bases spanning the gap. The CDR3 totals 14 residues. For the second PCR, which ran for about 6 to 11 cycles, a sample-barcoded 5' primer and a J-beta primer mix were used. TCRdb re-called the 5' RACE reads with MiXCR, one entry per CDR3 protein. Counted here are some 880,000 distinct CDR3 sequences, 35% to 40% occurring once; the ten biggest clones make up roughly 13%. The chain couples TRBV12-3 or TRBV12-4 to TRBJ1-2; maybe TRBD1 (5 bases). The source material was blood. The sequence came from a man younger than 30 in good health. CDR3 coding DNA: TGTGCCAGCAGCCGCTGGAGGGGTCGGGACGGCTACACCTTC. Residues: CASSRWRGRDGYTF.